Sequencing of this TCR beta chain was carried out in a study of T cells after yellow fever vaccination. TCRdb redid the calling of the 5' RACE reads with MiXCR, one entry per CDR3 protein. The sample gives roughly 520,000 distinct CDR3 sequences, around a fifth of which show up once; 16% is in the top ten. This clonotype came up a few times. Trimming took 5 bases from V and 0 from J, leaving 7 bases between them. This CDR3 region has 14 residues. Germline values: CDR1 KGHSH, CDR2 LQKENI. The specimen comprised PBMCs, sampled less than 25 days after the first yellow fever vaccination. This TCR derives from a man younger than 35 who received the YFV17D yellow fever vaccine. The genes are TRBV18 and TRBJ1-4; D ambiguous. CDR3 sequence: CASSRAATNEKLFF. The CDR3 DNA follows: TGTGCCAGCTCAAGGGCTGCAACTAATGAAAAACTGTTTTTT.